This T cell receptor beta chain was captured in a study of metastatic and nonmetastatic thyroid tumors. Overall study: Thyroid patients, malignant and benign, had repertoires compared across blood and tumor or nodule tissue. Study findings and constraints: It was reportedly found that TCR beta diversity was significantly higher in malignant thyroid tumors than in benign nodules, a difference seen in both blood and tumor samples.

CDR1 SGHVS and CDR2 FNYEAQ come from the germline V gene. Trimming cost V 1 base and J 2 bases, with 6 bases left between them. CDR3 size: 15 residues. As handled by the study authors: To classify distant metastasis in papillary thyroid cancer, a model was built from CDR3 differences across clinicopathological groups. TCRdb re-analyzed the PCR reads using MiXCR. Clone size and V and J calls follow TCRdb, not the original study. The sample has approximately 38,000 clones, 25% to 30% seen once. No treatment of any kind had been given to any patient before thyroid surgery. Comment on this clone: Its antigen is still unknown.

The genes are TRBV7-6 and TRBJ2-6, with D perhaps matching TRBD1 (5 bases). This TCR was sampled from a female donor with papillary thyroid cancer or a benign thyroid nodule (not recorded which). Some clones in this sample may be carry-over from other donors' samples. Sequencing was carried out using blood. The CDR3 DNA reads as TGTGCCAGCAGCTTAGGGGGCGCTGGGGCCAACGTCCTGACTTTC. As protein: CASSLGGAGANVLTF. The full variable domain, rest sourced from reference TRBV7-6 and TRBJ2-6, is GAGVSQSPRYKVTKRGQDVALRCDPISGHVSLYWYRQALGQGPEFLTYFNYEAQQDKSGLPNDRFSAERPEGSISTLTIQRTEQRDSAMYRCASSLGGAGANVLTFGAGSRLTVL.